This T cell receptor (beta chain) was sequenced during a study of blood T cell repertoires in COVID-19. In the study overall: Italy, Spain and the United States were the sources of the convalescent and acute COVID-19 samples. Sources were T cells, B-cell-depleted T cells, or PBMCs; the material itself was cDNA or gDNA.

CDR1 and CDR2 (germline): MNHEY, SMNVEV (reference sequence). The V and J ends lost 6 bases and 9 bases, in that order; junction bases with no gene match: 15. This CDR3 comprises 16 residues. Per the original methods: Amplification of reference gene primers was used by the study to estimate nucleated cell counts. Clones were read by immunoSEQ multiplex PCR, and TCRdb kept only the in-frame ones, dropping some. For V, J and clone size, that table is used; D and trimming come from the DNA. The sample includes 85,000 to 90,000 clones, roughly 87% of them seen just once. The clonotype was recovered from a woman of 80 years or more with active COVID-19. Sequenced: peripheral blood. V and J are TRBV27 and TRBJ2-1; TRBD2 matches 9 bases. As DNA, the CDR3 is TGTGCCAGCAGCCCCGCGGGCGGGAGGGCCCTCAGTGAGCAGTTCTTC. Its protein is CASSPAGGRALSEQFF.